This TCR beta chain was sequenced for a study of blood T cell repertoires in COVID-19. Study information: In each case, the material was cDNA or gDNA derived from T cells, B-cell-depleted T cells, or PBMCs.

The CDR3 is made up of 15 amino acids. Per germline, CDR1 MDHEN and CDR2 SYDVKM. The ends were cut back, 6 bases at V and 5 bases at J, with 17 bases in the middle. Original methodology: Amplifying reference gene primers gave estimates of nucleated cell counts. Measured with immunoSEQ multiplex PCR; TCRdb has only the in-frame clones, and not every one. The DNA gave D and trimming, while V, J and clone size come from that table. The sample includes around 150,000 clones, around 75% of them seen just once. The chain carries TRBV28 and TRBJ2-1, with D maybe TRBD2 (6 bases). The clonotype comes from a woman older than 75 with acute or convalescent COVID-19. Sequencing used peripheral blood. In DNA form, the CDR3 reads TGTGCCAGCAGGGAGGCGGGGATCCCTCACAATGAGCAGTTCTTC. This codes for CASREAGIPHNEQFF.